This T cell receptor (beta chain) was captured by sequencing in a study of read filtering for tumor transcriptome and immune sequencing. Study-level background: Mean patient age was about 66 years, range about 45 to 85; approximately 18 male, over twelve female. Study-wide points: Approximately 77% of IR-seq clonotypes had a single read, yet these held about 3.5% of reads. The sorted CD138-negative fraction was a mixed bone marrow immune population, not purified T cells.

At the time of active disease, bone marrow was collected from every patient. This CDR3 contains 14 residues. Trimming pared 6 bases from V and 3 bases from J, leaving 15 bases between. Germline CDR1 is MNHEY and CDR2 is SVGAGI. The library was built from approximately 400 ng RNA with molecular barcoded adaptors for alpha/delta and beta/gamma chains. TCRdb analysed the reads with MiXCR anew, one entry per CDR3 protein. Of around 130,000 distinct CDR3 sequences in the sample, roughly 13% were seen once. About this clonotype itself: Its specificity is not known.

This chain connects TRBV6-5 to TRBJ2-7; perhaps TRBD2 as D (6 bases). Material for sequencing was a population of CD138-negative cells sorted from bone marrow. The source is a donor older than 35 with multiple myeloma. The CDR3 loop reads CASRIRLDGYEQYF. CDR3 nucleotide sequence: TGTGCCAGCAGGATACGACTAGACGGCTACGAGCAGTACTTC.